Given below is one T cell receptor (beta chain) in context. Per the original data handling: Estimation of nucleated cell counts was performed using reference gene primer amplification. Sequencing used immunoSEQ multiplex PCR; TCRdb keeps in-frame clones, though not all of them. V and J calls and clone size come straight from that table; D and trimming were deduced from the DNA. Here the sample spans 250,000 to 300,000 clones, 85% to 90% being singletons. This entry belongs to a study of blood T cell repertoires in COVID-19. Study-level information: Sources were T cells, B-cell-depleted T cells, or PBMCs; the material itself was cDNA or gDNA.

Germline CDR1 is KGHSH and CDR2 is LQKENI. The V and J ends lost 1 base and 8 bases, in that order; junction bases with no gene match: 14. The CDR3 has 18 residues. Those who participated ranged in age from about 18 to 89 years and resided in 20 to 25 US areas. Clinical history as reported by participants underpinned cohort assignment. Sequencing was performed on PBMCs or T cells enriched from blood (not recorded which). The chain employs TRBV18 and TRBJ2-1; 10 bases align to TRBD1. The receptor was derived from a woman in her sixties in a cohort exposed to, infected with or recovered from COVID-19 (not recorded which). CDR3 sequence (DNA): TGTGCCAGCTCACCACTCCAACCAGGGACAGGGGTGGTTGATGAGCAGTTCTTC. It encodes CASSPLQPGTGVVDEQFF.